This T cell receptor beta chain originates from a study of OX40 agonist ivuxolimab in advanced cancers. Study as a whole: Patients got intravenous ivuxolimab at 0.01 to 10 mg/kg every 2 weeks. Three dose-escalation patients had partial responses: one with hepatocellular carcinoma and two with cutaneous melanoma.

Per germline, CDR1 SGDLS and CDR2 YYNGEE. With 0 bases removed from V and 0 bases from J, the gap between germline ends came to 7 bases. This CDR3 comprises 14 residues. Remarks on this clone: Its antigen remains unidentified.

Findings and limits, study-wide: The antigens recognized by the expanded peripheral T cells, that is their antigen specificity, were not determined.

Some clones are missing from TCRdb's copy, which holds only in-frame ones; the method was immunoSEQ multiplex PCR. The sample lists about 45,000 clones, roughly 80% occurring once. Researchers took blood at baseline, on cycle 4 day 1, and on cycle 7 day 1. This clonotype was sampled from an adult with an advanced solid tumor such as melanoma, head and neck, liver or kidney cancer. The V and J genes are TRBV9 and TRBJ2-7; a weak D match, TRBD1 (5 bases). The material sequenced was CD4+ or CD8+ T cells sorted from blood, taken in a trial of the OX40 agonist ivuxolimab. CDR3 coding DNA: TGTGCCAGCAGCGTAGACAGGTACTCCTACGAGCAGTACTTC. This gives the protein CASSVDRYSYEQYF.